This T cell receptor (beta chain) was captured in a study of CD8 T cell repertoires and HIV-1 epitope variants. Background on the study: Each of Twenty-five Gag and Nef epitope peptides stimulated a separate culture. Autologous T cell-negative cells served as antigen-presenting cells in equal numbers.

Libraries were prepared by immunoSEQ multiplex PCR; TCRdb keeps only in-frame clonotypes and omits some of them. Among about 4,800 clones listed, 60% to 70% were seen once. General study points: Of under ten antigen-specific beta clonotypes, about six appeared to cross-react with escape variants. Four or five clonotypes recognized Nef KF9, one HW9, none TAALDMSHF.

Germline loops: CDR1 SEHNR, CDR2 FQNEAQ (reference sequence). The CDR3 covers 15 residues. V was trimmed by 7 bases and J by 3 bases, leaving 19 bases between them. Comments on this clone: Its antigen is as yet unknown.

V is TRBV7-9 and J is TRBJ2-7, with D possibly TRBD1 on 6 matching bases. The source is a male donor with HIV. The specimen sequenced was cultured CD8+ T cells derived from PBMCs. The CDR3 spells CASTPLQGRNYEQYF. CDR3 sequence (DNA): TGTGCCAGCACCCCCCTACAGGGCAGGAACTACGAGCAGTACTTC.